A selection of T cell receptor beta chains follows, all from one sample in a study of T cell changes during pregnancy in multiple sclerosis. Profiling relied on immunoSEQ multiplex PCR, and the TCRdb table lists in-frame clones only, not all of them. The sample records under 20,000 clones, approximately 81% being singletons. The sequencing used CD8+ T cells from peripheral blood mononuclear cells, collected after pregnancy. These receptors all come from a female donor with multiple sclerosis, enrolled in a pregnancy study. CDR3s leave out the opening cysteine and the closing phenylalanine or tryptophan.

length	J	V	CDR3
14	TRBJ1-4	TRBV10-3	AISEEWGQGDEKLF
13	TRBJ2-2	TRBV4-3	ASSRTDHYTGELF
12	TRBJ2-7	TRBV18	ASSPRDGGYEQY
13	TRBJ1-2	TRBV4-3	ASSPIEGAEYGYT
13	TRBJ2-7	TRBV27	ASSSRLRSAYEQY
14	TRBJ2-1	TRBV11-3	ASSYLGTKSYNEQF
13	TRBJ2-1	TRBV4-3	ASSHDREQDNEQF
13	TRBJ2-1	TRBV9	ASSVSGGSGNEQF
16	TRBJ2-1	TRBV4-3	ASSQASGGVRSYNEQF
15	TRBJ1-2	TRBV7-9	ASSRIIIGQGDHGYT
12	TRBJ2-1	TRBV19	ASSIEGLGSEQF
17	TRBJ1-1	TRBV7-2	ASSSPEFPTGGAVEEAF
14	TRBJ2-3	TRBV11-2	ASSPKLAASTDTQY
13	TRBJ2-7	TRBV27	ASSSQMTGTGEQY
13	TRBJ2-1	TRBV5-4	ASREPGQGVYEQF
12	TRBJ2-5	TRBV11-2	ASSRRGMGETQY
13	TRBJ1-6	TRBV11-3	ASSWDSGYDSPLH
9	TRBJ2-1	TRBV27	ASKSGYEQF
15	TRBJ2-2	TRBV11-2	ASSLDSRGGNTGELF
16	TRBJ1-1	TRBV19	ASSILTGQGVSGTEAF
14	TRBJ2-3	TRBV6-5	ASSYSPGGRTDTQY
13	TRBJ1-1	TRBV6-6	ASIGPQGISTEAF
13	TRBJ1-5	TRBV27	ASRSGVYSNQPQH
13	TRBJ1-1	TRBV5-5	ASSLDDRGVTEAF
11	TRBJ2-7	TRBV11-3	ASSWTGGGEQY
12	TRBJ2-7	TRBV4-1	ASSPHLQGEEQY
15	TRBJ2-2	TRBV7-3	ASSLESGGAGTGELF
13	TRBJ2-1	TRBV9	ASSVSQRALNGQF
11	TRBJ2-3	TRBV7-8	ASSLLHGDTQY
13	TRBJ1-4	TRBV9	ASSVDGTGDEKLF
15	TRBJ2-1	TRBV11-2	ASSPSSGRTEYNEQF
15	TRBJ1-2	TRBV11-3	ASSLLNGQGPLYGYT
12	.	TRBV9	ASSVVDDSYEQY
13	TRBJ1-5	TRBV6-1	ASSRDSEGNQPQH
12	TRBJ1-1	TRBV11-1	ASSTQGVNTEAF
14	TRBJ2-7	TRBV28	ASSFPPGQGAYEQY
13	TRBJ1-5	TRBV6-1	ASSEVGTGGQPQH
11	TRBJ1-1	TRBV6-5	ASSYALRSEAF
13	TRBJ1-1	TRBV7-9	ASSQLGGEDTEAF
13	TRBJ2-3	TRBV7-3	ASSLATGGLDTQY
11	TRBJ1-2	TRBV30	AWSVGEVGGYT
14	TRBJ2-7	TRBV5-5	ASSLARRQGAREQY
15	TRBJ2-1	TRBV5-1	ASSLDLAEPTFDEQF
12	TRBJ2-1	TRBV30	AWRLAGAYNEQF
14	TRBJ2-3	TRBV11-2	ASSSFASGVTDTQY
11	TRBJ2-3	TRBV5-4	ASSLKRGDTQY
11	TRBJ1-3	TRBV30	AWTRTTGNTIY